This record concerns one TCR beta chain sequence. These data come from a study of cytomegalovirus exposure and HLA in healthy donors. This CDR3 contains 15 residues. Germline V gene data show CDR1 as MNHEY and CDR2 as SVGAGI. V lost 6 bases, J lost 3 bases, and 17 bases lay in between. The assay was immunoSEQ multiplex PCR, and TCRdb's table has in-frame clones only and misses some. The repertoire consists of tens of thousands of clones, with roughly 90% occurring once and the leading ten covering 3.5% to 4.5%. This chain joins TRBV6-5 and TRBJ1-1; tentative D call: TRBD1 (5 bases). The receptor was isolated from a young woman in good health and CMV-seropositive. The specimen was PBMCs. The CDR3 sequence is CASRGGGDSDTEAFF. CDR3 DNA sequence: TGTGCCAGCAGGGGGGGTGGAGATTCGGACACTGAAGCTTTCTTT.